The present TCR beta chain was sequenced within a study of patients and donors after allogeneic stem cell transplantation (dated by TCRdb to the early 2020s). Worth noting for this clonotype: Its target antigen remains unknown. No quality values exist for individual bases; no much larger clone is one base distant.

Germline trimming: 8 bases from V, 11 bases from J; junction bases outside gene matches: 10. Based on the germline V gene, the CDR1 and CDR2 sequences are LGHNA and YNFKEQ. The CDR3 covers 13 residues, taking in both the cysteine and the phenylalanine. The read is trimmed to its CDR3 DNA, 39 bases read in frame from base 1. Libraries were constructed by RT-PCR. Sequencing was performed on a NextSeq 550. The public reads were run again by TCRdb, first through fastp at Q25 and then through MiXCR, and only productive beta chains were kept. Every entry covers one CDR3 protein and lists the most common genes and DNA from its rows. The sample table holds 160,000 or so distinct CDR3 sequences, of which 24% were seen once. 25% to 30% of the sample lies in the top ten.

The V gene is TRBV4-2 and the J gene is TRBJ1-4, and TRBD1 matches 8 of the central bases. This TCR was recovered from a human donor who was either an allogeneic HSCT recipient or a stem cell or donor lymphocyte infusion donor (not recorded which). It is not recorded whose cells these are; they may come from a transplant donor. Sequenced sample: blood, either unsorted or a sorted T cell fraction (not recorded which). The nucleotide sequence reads TGTGCCAGCGGCGAAGCGACAGGGGAGAAACTGTTTTTT. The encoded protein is CASGEATGEKLFF.